This TCR beta chain was sequenced for a study of cytomegalovirus exposure and HLA in healthy donors. Study-level points and caveats: Some TCR beta chains (164 of them) were listed as cytomegalovirus-associated.

This CDR3 contains 14 residues. V was clipped by 0 bases and J by 4 bases, with 11 bases between them. Germline V gene data show CDR1 as SGHRS and CDR2 as YFSETQ. Using immunoSEQ multiplex PCR, the repertoire was profiled, and TCRdb retains in-frame clones only, with some absent. The table records 170,000 or so clones, roughly 84% of them present only once. Regarding this clone: The target antigen is unknown.

The chain combines TRBV5-1 with TRBJ2-7, with D perhaps matching TRBD1 (5 bases). The sequence derives from a woman between 18 and 30 years old in good health and CMV-seropositive. Sequenced sample: PBMCs. The DNA for the CDR3 is TGCGCCAGCAGCTTGGAATGGGGCATATACGAGCAGTACTTC. Amino acids: CASSLEWGIYEQYF.